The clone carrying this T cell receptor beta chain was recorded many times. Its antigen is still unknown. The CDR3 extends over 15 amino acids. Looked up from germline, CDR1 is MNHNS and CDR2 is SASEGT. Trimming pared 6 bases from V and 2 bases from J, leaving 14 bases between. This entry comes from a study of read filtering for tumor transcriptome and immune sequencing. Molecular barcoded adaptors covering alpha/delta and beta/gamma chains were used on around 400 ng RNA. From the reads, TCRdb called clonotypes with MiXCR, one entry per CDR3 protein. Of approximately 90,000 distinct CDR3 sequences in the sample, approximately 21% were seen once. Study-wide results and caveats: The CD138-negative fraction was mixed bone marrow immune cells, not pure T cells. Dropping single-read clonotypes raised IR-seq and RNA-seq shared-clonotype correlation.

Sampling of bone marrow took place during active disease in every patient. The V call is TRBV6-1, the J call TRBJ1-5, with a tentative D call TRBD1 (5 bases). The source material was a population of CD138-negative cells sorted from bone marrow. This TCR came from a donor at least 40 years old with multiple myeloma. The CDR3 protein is CASRTQGGGNQPQHF. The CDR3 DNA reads TGTGCCAGCAGGACCCAGGGCGGGGGCAATCAGCCCCAGCATTTT.